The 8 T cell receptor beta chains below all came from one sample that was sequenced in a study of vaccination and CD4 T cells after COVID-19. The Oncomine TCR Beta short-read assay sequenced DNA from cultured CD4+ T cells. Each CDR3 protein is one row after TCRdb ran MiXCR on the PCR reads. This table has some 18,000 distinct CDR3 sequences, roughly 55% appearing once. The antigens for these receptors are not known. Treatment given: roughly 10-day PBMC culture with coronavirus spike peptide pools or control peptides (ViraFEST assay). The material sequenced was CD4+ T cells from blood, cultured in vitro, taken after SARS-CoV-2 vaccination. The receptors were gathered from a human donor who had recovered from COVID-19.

CDR3 amino acids: CSASGRRDRIGETQYF. In DNA form, the CDR3 reads TGCAGTGCTAGCGGGCGCCGGGACAGGATTGGCGAGACCCAGTACTTC. The rearrangement links TRBV20-1 to TRBJ2-5; the match to TRBD1 covers 8 bases. Germline V gene lookup returns CDR1 DFQATT and CDR2 SNEGSKA (reference sequence). The length of the CDR3 is 16 residues. V dropped 3 bases and J dropped 5; count of bases not matched to a gene: 14.

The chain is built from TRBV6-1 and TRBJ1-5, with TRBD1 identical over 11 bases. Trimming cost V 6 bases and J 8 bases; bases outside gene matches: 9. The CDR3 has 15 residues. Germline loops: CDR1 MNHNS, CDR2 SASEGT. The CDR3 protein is CASSRTGGTIEPQHF. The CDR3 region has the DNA TGTGCCAGCAGCCGGACAGGGGGCACGATTGAGCCCCAGCATTTT.

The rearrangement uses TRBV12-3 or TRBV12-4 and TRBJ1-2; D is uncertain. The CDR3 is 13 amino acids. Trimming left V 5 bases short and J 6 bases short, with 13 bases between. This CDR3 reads CASSLPLSDGYTF. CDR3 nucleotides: TGTGCCAGCAGTCTCCCCCTTAGTGATGGCTACACCTTC.

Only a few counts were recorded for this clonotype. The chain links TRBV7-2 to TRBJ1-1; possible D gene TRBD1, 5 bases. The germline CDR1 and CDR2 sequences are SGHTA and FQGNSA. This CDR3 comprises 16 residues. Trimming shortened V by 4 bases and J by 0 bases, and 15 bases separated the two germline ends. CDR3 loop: CASSSRPGTVNTEAFF. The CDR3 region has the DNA TGTGCCAGCAGCTCCCGACCAGGGACTGTGAACACTGAAGCTTTCTTT.

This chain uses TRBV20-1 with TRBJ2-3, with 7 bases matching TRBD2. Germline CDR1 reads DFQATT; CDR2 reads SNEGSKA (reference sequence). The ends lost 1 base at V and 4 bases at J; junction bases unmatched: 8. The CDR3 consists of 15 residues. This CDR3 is CSARAGAGWADTQYF. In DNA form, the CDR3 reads TGCAGTGCTAGAGCGGGAGCGGGGTGGGCAGATACGCAGTATTTT.

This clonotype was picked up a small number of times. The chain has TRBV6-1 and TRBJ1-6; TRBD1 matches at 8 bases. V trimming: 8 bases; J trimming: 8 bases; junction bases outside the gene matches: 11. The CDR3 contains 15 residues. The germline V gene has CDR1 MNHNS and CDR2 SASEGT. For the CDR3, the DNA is TGTGCCAGCGCATGGACAGGGCGGGAAGATTCACCCCTCCACTTT. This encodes CASAWTGREDSPLHF.

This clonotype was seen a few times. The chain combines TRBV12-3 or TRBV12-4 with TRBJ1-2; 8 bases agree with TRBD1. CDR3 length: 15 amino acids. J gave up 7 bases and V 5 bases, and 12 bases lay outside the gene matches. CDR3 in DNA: TGTGCCAGCAGTCCCCTCTCAGGGGGCGAAAGTGGCTACACCTTC. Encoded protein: CASSPLSGGESGYTF.

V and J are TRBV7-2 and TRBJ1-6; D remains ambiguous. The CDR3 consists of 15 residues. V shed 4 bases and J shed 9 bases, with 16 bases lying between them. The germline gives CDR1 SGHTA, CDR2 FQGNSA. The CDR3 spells CASSYPGPQASPLHF. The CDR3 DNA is TGTGCCAGCAGCTATCCGGGCCCCCAGGCTTCACCCCTCCACTTT. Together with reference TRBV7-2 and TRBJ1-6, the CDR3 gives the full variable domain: GAGVSQSPSNKVTEKGKDVELRCDPISGHTALYWYRQSLGQGLEFLIYFQGNSAPDKSGLPSDRFSAERTGGSVSTLTIQRTQQEDSAVYLCASSYPGPQASPLHFGNGTRLTVT.